The 18 T cell receptor beta chains in this list originate from one sample, sequenced in a study of T cells in Graves' hyperthyroidism and ophthalmopathy. TCR beta CDR3 region amplification was performed from RNA transcripts. When the TCR CDR3 underwent first-round RT-PCR, the HTBI primer set was used. Via MiXCR, TCRdb re-called the multiplex PCR reads, giving one row per CDR3 protein. The sample contains fewer than 550,000 distinct CDR3 sequences, around 14% of which appear only once. Sequencing input: blood. The receptor set was obtained from a woman aged 18-29 years with Graves' hyperthyroidism.

This clonotype was observed at least ten times. V gene TRBV6-2 or TRBV6-3 combines with J gene TRBJ1-2; the D is unclear. The germline CDR1 and CDR2 sequences are MNHEY and SVGEGT. V lost 5 bases and J lost 7, with 23 bases in between. This CDR3 is 16 amino acids long. This CDR3 is CASSHHVTHPDPGYTF. In DNA form, the CDR3 reads TGTGCCAGCAGTCACCATGTGACACACCCGGACCCTGGCTACACCTTC.

The rearrangement uses TRBV4-3 and TRBJ2-3; D uncertain. Germline V gene lookup returns CDR1 LGHNA and CDR2 YSLEER. The V gene lost 4 bases and the J gene lost 0 bases, with 11 bases spanning the gap. This CDR3 is built from 15 residues. The chain's CDR3 is CASSPRSPSTDTQYF. The CDR3 DNA is TGCGCCAGCAGCCCCCGATCCCCAAGCACAGATACGCAGTATTTT.

The genes are TRBV10-3 and TRBJ2-2, with 11 nucleotides matching TRBD1. Germline V lookup: CDR1 ENHRY, CDR2 SYGVKD. Losses at the gene ends were 10 bases for V and 6 bases for J; bases not matched to a gene: 4. The CDR3 runs 13 residues. CDR3 sequence (DNA): TGTGCCACAGGACAGGGGGCGGCCGGGGAGCTGTTTTTT. As protein: CATGQGAAGELFF.

On this clonotype itself: At one end, the junction sequence differs from germline, possibly due to a read error. The rearrangement uses TRBV7-9 and TRBJ2-3; D is unresolved. The CDR3 sequence is 14 residues long. CDR1 is SEHNR and CDR2 is FQNEAQ in the germline V gene (reference sequence). CDR3 sequence: CASRLGYSTDTQYF. The DNA of the CDR3 is TGTGCCAGCAGATTAGGGTACAGCACAGATACGCAGTATTTT. The variable domain in full, completed from reference TRBV7-9 and TRBJ2-3, reads DTGVSQNPRHKITKRGQNVTFRCDPISEHNRLYWYRQTLGQGPEFLTYFQNEAQLEKSRLLSDRFSAERPKGSFSTLEIQRTEQGDSAMYLCASRLGYSTDTQYFGPGTRLTVL.

This clonotype was seen repeatedly, ten times or more. CDR3 nucleotide sequence: TGTGCCAGCTCACCCAAGGAAGCCAGAGATACGCAGTATTTT. Protein: CASSPKEARDTQYF. The chain employs TRBV18 and TRBJ2-3; D remains ambiguous. The CDR3 covers 14 residues. Germline CDR1 KGHSH, CDR2 LQKENI. The V and J ends lost 3 bases and 5 bases respectively, with 12 bases between them.

In DNA form, the CDR3 reads TGCAGCGTTGACACGGGCCGGGCTGAAGCTTTCTTT. Protein product: CSVDTGRAEAFF. The chain combines TRBV29-1 with TRBJ1-1; D is unresolved. The CDR3 loop spans 12 amino acids. Looked up from germline, CDR1 is SQVTM and CDR2 is ANQGSEA. The germline V and J ends were trimmed by 3 bases and 6 bases, with 11 bases remaining between them.

Here the CDR3 reads CASSRGLAGGVTGELFF. CDR3 in DNA: TGCGCCAGCAGCCGTGGACTAGCGGGGGGGGTCACCGGGGAGCTGTTTTTT. The chain is built from TRBV4-3 and TRBJ2-2; 15 nucleotides match TRBD2. Germline CDR1 and CDR2: LGHNA and YSLEER. This CDR3 comprises 17 residues. V shed 4 bases and J 4 bases; nucleotides not matched to a gene: 4.

The chain is built from TRBV18 and TRBJ1-3, with D unclear. Trimming cost V 5 bases and J 1 base, with 9 bases left between them. Germline CDR1 and CDR2: KGHSH and LQKENI. CDR3 length: 14 amino acids. CDR3 coding DNA: TGTGCCAGCTCATCTGGGCGTTCTGGAAACACCATATATTTT. Protein sequence: CASSSGRSGNTIYF.

The chain joins TRBV19 to TRBJ1-4; D unresolved. V shed 7 bases and J shed 4 bases, with 19 bases lying between them. The CDR3 is 16 amino acids. Per germline, CDR1 LNHDA and CDR2 SQIVND (reference sequence). CDR3 sequence: CASTPLGDVFNEKLFF. CDR3 DNA: TGTGCCAGTACCCCTCTGGGAGATGTTTTTAATGAAAAACTGTTTTTT. Looking up the rest from reference TRBV19 and TRBJ1-4 gives the full variable domain: DGGITQSPKYLFRKEGQNVTLSCEQNLNHDAMYWYRQDPGQGLRLIYYSQIVNDFQKGDIAEGYSVSREKKESFPLTVTSAQKNPTAFYLCASTPLGDVFNEKLFFGSGTQLSVL.

This clonotype was seen ten or more times. The chain recombines TRBV9 with TRBJ1-2; D unclear. The length of the CDR3 is 16 residues. V shed 0 bases and J shed 8 bases, with 20 bases lying between them. Germline CDR1 is SGDLS and CDR2 is YYNGEE. The CDR3 DNA is TGTGCCAGCAGCGTAGCGGTGTCGGCAGTGGGCAAGGGCTACACCTTC. Translation: CASSVAVSAVGKGYTF.

This clonotype was detected only a few times. The germline gene is not matched at one end of the junction; a read error may be the cause. This chain joins TRBV7-7 and TRBJ2-2; 9 bases line up with TRBD2. Germline V gene sequence: CDR1 SSHAT, CDR2 FNYEAQ (reference sequence). The CDR3 spans 16 residues. The CDR3 protein is CASSLAGEPNTGELFF. CDR3 in DNA: TGTGCTAGCAGCTTAGCGGGAGAACCGAACACCGGGGAGCTGTTTTTT.

The CDR3 region is CASSVGTGTGANVLTF. Written as DNA, the CDR3 is TGTGCCAGCAGCGTAGGGACAGGGACTGGGGCCAACGTCCTGACTTTC. V and J are TRBV7-3 and TRBJ2-6, with 9 bases aligning to TRBD1. Germline CDR1 SGHTA, CDR2 FQGTGA. The CDR3 length is 16 residues. V lost 5 bases and J lost 2; bases outside the gene matches: 4.

The CDR3 DNA reads as TGCGCCAGCAGCTTCGGGGGACTGTCTCAGCCCCAGTATTTT. It specifies CASSFGGLSQPQYF. This chain connects TRBV5-1 to TRBJ1-5; possible D gene TRBD2, 6 bases. The J call may be mistaken, given a closer DNA end match to TRBJ2-3. Per germline, CDR1 SGHRS and CDR2 YFSETQ. There are 14 residues in the CDR3.

The sample holds a few counts of this clonotype. This chain connects TRBV10-3 to TRBJ2-5; D call uncertain. The CDR3 is 13 amino acids. The V gene lost 3 bases and the J gene lost 0 bases, with 5 bases spanning the gap. Per germline, CDR1 ENHRY and CDR2 SYGVKD. CDR3: CAISDVYQETQYF. CDR3 in DNA: TGTGCCATCAGTGATGTGTACCAAGAGACCCAGTACTTC.

This clonotype was counted many times. The J gene is TRBJ1-3, the V gene TRBV18, with no clear D. V was pared by 3 bases and J by 7 bases, with 7 bases between. The CDR3 loop spans 12 amino acids. Germline V CDR1 and CDR2: KGHSH, LQKENI. The CDR3 loop is CASSPDGNTIYF. The CDR3 bases are TGTGCCAGCTCACCGGATGGGAACACCATATATTTT.

This clonotype was detected a few times. The chain couples TRBV5-1 to TRBJ2-3; 7 bases are shared with TRBD2. The trim removed 1 base at V and 4 bases at J, leaving 9 bases unmatched. Germline CDR1 is SGHRS and CDR2 is YFSETQ. CDR3 size: 16 residues. CDR3 region: CASSLSSLRGADTQYF. DNA of the CDR3: TGCGCCAGCAGCTTGTCGTCGCTCCGGGGGGCAGATACGCAGTATTTT.

The chain links TRBV4-1 to TRBJ2-7; maybe TRBD2 (6 bases). The CDR3 covers 15 residues. Germline V CDR1 and CDR2: MGHRA, YSYEKL. The V end was cut by 2 bases, the J end by 7 bases, with 18 bases between. CDR3 amino acids: CASSQKVDLRGEQYF. The CDR3 DNA sequence: TGCGCCAGCAGCCAAAAAGTGGACCTCCGGGGGGAGCAGTACTTC.

This clonotype was detected many times. The J gene is TRBJ2-3, the V gene TRBV6-1; 7 nucleotides agree with TRBD2. CDR1 is MNHNS, CDR2 SASEGT, per germline. Trimming at V came to 4 bases and at J to 1 base, leaving 5 bases not matched to a gene. The CDR3 has 15 residues. The CDR3 loop reads CASSALAGGTDTQYF. The CDR3 coding sequence is TGTGCCAGCAGTGCCCTGGCGGGGGGCACAGATACGCAGTATTTT.